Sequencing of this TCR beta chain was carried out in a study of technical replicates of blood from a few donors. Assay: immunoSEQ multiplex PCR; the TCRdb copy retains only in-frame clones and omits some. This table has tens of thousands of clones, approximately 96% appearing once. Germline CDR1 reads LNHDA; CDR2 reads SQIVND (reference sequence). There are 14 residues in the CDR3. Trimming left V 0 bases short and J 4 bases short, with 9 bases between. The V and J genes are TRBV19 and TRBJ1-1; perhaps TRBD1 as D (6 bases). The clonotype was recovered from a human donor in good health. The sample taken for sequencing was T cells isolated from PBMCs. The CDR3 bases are TGTGCCAGTAGTATAGACAGGGGTGGCACTGAAGCTTTCTTT. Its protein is CASSIDRGGTEAFF.